Below, 23 T cell receptor beta chains from the same sample are listed, as sequenced in a study of shared clonotypes between healthy human individuals. The protocol was immunoSEQ multiplex PCR, while the TCRdb copy is restricted to in-frame clones and leaves out a portion. The data contain about 680,000 clones, more than 70% of them singletons. Material for sequencing was memory CD4+ T cells sorted from blood. Subset here: CD45RA-negative fraction. Every receptor here comes from a woman aged 25 to 39 in good health.

This clone occurred once. Compared with germline, one end of the junction differs, possibly owing to a read error. This sequence joins TRBV27 and TRBJ2-3; the match to TRBD2 covers 9 bases. There are 16 residues in the CDR3. The germline CDR1 and CDR2 sequences are MNHEY and SMNVEV (reference sequence). The CDR3 loop reads CARSSMTSGDTDTQYF. In DNA, the CDR3 is TGTGCCCGCAGTTCCATGACTAGCGGAGACACAGATACGCAGTATTTT.

This clone was observed many times. The rearrangement joins TRBV2 to TRBJ2-7; D might be TRBD1 or TRBD2, each matching 6 bases. Trimming removed 11 bases at V and 4 bases at J, with 15 bases between. CDR1 is SNHLY and CDR2 is FYNNEI in the germline V gene. CDR3 length: 12 residues. The DNA for the CDR3 is TGTGCCGGAGGGACATTGTCTTACGAGCAGTACTTC. Residues: CAGGTLSYEQYF.

Written as DNA, the CDR3 is TGTGCCAGCACCGTAGGAGGGGGGTCTGAAGCTTTCTTT. Amino acids: CASTVGGGSEAFF. The genes are TRBV27 and TRBJ1-1, with D possibly being TRBD1 (6 bases). There are 13 residues in the CDR3. Trimming stripped 7 bases from V and 6 bases from J, with 15 bases between. Germline V gene lookup returns CDR1 MNHEY and CDR2 SMNVEV (reference sequence).

This chain uses TRBV19 with TRBJ2-1; 7 bases map to TRBD2. V lost 0 bases to trimming and J lost 3 bases; unmatched junction nucleotides: 8. Looked up from germline, CDR1 is LNHDA and CDR2 is SQIVND (reference sequence). This CDR3 comprises 17 residues. The CDR3: CASSIDERRESYNEQFF. CDR3 coding DNA: TGTGCCAGTAGTATAGATGAGCGGCGGGAGAGCTACAATGAGCAGTTCTTC.

The chain uses TRBV6-4 and TRBJ2-5, with TRBD2 matching over 9 bases. CDR1 is MRHNA, CDR2 SNTAGT, per germline. V was clipped by 0 bases and J by 4 bases; unmatched bases: 0. The CDR3 sequence is 14 residues long. The CDR3 is CASSDSTSGETQYF. The DNA of the CDR3 is TGTGCCAGCAGTGACTCGACTAGCGGAGAGACCCAGTACTTC.

The chain is built from TRBV2 and TRBJ2-1, with 10 bases matching TRBD2. In germline, CDR1 is SNHLY, CDR2 FYNNEI. The CDR3 runs to 16 residues. Germline trimming cut 1 base from V and 4 bases from J; bases unmatched to any gene: 4. This chain's CDR3 is CASSEVGTSVYNEQFF. The CDR3 DNA sequence: TGTGCCAGCAGTGAAGTAGGGACTAGCGTTTACAATGAGCAGTTCTTC.

The chain employs TRBV5-1 and TRBJ2-5; 9 bases fit TRBD2. The CDR3 runs 15 residues. CDR1 and CDR2 (germline): SGHRS, YFSETQ. V was pared by 2 bases and J by 5 bases, with 7 bases of the junction left unmatched. CDR3 region: CASSFGAGGYETQYF. The CDR3 coding sequence is TGCGCCAGCAGCTTTGGCGCGGGAGGGTATGAGACCCAGTACTTC.

There are a few counts of this clone. This chain joins TRBV5-1 and TRBJ1-5, with D possibly TRBD1 on 6 matching bases. The length of the CDR3 is 15 residues. Germline V CDR1 and CDR2: SGHRS, YFSETQ. Trimming removed 1 base at V and 1 base at J, with 9 bases between. The CDR3 nucleotides read TGCGCCAGCAGCTTGTCGGGACAAAGCAATCAGCCCCAGCATTTT. It translates to CASSLSGQSNQPQHF.

This clone was detected a few times. V and J are TRBV5-5 and TRBJ1-2; a weak D match, TRBD1 (6 bases). This CDR3 contains 13 residues. V was trimmed by 4 bases and J by 4 bases, leaving 11 bases between them. Per germline, CDR1 SGHKS and CDR2 YYEKEE (reference sequence). CDR3 DNA sequence: TGTGCCAGCAGCCTGGACAGTTCCTATGGCTACACCTTC. Amino acid sequence: CASSLDSSYGYTF.

The V and J genes are TRBV5-1 and TRBJ2-4; possibly TRBD2 for D (7 bases). The CDR3 consists of 15 residues. Germline V CDR1 and CDR2: SGHRS, YFSETQ. V lost 4 bases to trimming and J lost 8 bases, with 19 bases between them. In DNA, the CDR3 is TGCGCCAGCAGCGCCAGACAGGCCCGGGGGGACATTCAGTACTTC. As protein: CASSARQARGDIQYF.

The chain is built from TRBV7-3 and TRBJ2-7; 7 nucleotides match TRBD2. Germline CDR1 is SGHTA and CDR2 is FQGTGA. CDR3 length equals 16 residues. V lost 1 base and J lost 2; bases outside the gene matches: 8. The CDR3 loop is CASSLNRASGPYEQYF. Here the CDR3 DNA reads TGTGCCAGCAGCTTAAATAGGGCTAGCGGCCCCTACGAGCAGTACTTC.

The gene calls are TRBV10-3 and TRBJ2-5; 11 bases are shared with TRBD1. The germline CDR1 and CDR2 sequences are ENHRY and SYGVKD. There are 13 residues in the CDR3. After removal of 11 bases from V and 5 bases from J, the junction contained 7 bases not matched to a gene. This chain's CDR3 is CAVGRDRGETQYF. The CDR3 DNA is TGTGCCGTCGGCCGGGACAGGGGGGAGACCCAGTACTTC.

The genes are TRBV2 and TRBJ2-2, with 9 bases that match TRBD1. The length of the CDR3 is 13 residues. V lost 8 bases and J lost 5; bases outside the gene matches: 3. CDR1 is SNHLY and CDR2 is FYNNEI in the germline V gene. As DNA, the CDR3 is TGTGCCAGCGGGGGACAGGGAACCGGGGAGCTGTTTTTT. This sequence encodes CASGGQGTGELFF.

The genes are TRBV15 and TRBJ2-5; D is uncertain. Trimming removed 1 base from V and 2 bases from J, with 11 bases in between. Germline values: CDR1 LNHNV, CDR2 YYDKDF (reference sequence). CDR3 length: 15 residues. The DNA for the CDR3 is TGTGCCACCAGCAGAGTGTGGAGAACACAAGAGACCCAGTACTTC. Amino acid sequence: CATSRVWRTQETQYF.

J is TRBJ2-1 and V is TRBV5-1, with 9 bases lining up with TRBD2. CDR3 length equals 14 residues. CDR1 and CDR2 from the germline V gene are SGHRS and YFSETQ. Germline trimming cut 1 base from V and 10 bases from J; bases unmatched to any gene: 6. The chain's CDR3 is CASSLSSGSGEQFF. The CDR3 DNA reads TGCGCCAGCAGCTTGAGTAGCGGGAGTGGAGAGCAGTTCTTC. Together with reference TRBV5-1 and TRBJ2-1, the CDR3 gives the full variable domain: KAGVTQTPRYLIKTRGQQVTLSCSPISGHRSVSWYQQTPGQGLQFLFEYFSETQRNKGNFPGRFSGRQFSNSRSEMNVSTLELGDSALYLCASSLSSGSGEQFFGPGTRLTVL.

V usage is TRBV9 and J usage is TRBJ1-3; 7 bases map to TRBD1. Germline trimming cut 3 bases from V and 0 bases from J; bases unmatched to any gene: 6. CDR3 length: 16 residues. Germline CDR1 is SGDLS and CDR2 is YYNGEE. The CDR3 bases are TGTGCCAGCAGCGCCAGGGGGTTAAACTCTGGAAACACCATATATTTT. This sequence encodes CASSARGLNSGNTIYF.

V gene TRBV4-2 combines with J gene TRBJ1-3, with 8 bases fitting TRBD1. The V segment lost 5 bases and the J segment 4 bases; nucleotides outside the gene matches: 4. The CDR3 has 14 residues. Germline values: CDR1 LGHNA, CDR2 YNFKEQ. CDR3 in DNA: TGTGCCAGCAGCGCGGACAGGGCGGGAAACACCATATATTTT. This gives the protein CASSADRAGNTIYF.

The rearrangement uses TRBV15 and TRBJ2-5; 14 positions match TRBD2. Germline CDR1 reads LNHNV; CDR2 reads YYDKDF (reference sequence). Losses at the gene ends were 5 bases for V and 5 bases for J; bases not matched to a gene: 7. CDR3 length: 16 amino acids. The chain's CDR3 is CATSGRLAGGRETQYF. In DNA, the CDR3 is TGTGCCACCAGCGGAAGACTAGCGGGAGGGCGGGAGACCCAGTACTTC.

The rearrangement links TRBV7-8 to TRBJ1-2; no clear D. Germline V gene sequence: CDR1 SGHVS, CDR2 FQNEAQ. This CDR3 comprises 12 residues. V lost 5 bases and J lost 4, with 8 bases in between. The CDR3 DNA reads TGTGCCAGCAGCCTTCACCGCTATGGCTACACCTTC. This sequence encodes CASSLHRYGYTF. Together with reference TRBV7-8 and TRBJ1-2, the CDR3 gives the full variable domain: GAGVSQSPRYKVAKRGQDVALRCDPISGHVSLFWYQQALGQGPEFLTYFQNEAQLDKSGLPSDRFFAERPEGSVSTLKIQRTQQEDSAVYLCASSLHRYGYTFGSGTRLTVV.

Details on this clone: Other DNA sequences from this sample encode an identical CDR3 as well. The chain is built from TRBV6-5 and TRBJ2-5; D not certain. The J call is uncertain, as TRBJ2-7 better fits the DNA end. Germline V gives CDR1 MNHEY, CDR2 SVGAGI. This CDR3 region has 14 residues. The CDR3 here is CASRRDFSSYEQYF. The CDR3 DNA sequence: TGTGCCAGCAGAAGGGATTTTAGCTCCTACGAGCAGTACTTC.

Remarks on this clone: Other nucleotide sequences from this sample produce the same CDR3. The V gene is TRBV7-2, the J gene TRBJ2-1; possible D gene TRBD1, 6 bases. Germline-derived CDR1 and CDR2 are SGHTA and FQGNSA. V was shortened by 3 bases and J by 5 bases, with 8 bases between the two germline ends. This CDR3 is 13 amino acids long. CDR3 nucleotides: TGTGCCAGCAGCTTGAGGACAGACAATGAGCAGTTCTTC. Its protein product is CASSLRTDNEQFF. The whole variable domain, filled in from reference TRBV7-2 and TRBJ2-1, reads GAGVSQSPSNKVTEKGKDVELRCDPISGHTALYWYRQSLGQGLEFLIYFQGNSAPDKSGLPSDRFSAERTGGSVSTLTIQRTQQEDSAVYLCASSLRTDNEQFFGPGTRLTVL.

This chain's CDR3 is CASSQAYGANEKLFF. CDR3 sequence (DNA): TGCGCCAGCAGCCAAGCTTACGGGGCAAATGAAAAACTGTTTTTT. V gene TRBV4-1 combines with J gene TRBJ1-4, with D maybe TRBD1 (5 bases). The V gene's germline CDR1 is MGHRA and CDR2 YSYEKL. Trimming removed 1 base from V and 5 bases from J, with 11 bases in between. This CDR3 region has 15 residues.

The J gene is TRBJ2-7, the V gene TRBV6-5; no firm D call. Germline assignment: CDR1 MNHEY and CDR2 SVGAGI. The ends were cut back, 5 bases at V and 3 bases at J, with 11 bases in the middle. The CDR3 sequence is 13 residues long. The CDR3 sequence: CASSKSPNYEQYF. The CDR3, as DNA: TGTGCCAGCAGTAAGTCACCCAACTACGAGCAGTACTTC.